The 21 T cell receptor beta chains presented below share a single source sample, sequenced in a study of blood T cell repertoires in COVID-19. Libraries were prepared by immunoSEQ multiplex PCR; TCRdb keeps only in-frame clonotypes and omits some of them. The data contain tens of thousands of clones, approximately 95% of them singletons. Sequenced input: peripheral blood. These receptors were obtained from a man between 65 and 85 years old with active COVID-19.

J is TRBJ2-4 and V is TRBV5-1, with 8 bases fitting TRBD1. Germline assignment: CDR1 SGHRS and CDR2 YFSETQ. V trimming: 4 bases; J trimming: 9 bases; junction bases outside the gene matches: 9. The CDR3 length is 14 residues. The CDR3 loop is CASSTGQGLAIQYF. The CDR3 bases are TGCGCCAGCAGCACTGGACAGGGTCTGGCCATTCAGTACTTC.

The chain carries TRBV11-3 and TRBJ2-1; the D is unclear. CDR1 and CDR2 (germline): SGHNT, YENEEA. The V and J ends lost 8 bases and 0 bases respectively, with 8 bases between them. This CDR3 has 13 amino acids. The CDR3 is CASGRGSYNEQFF. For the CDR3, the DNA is TGTGCCAGCGGTCGAGGCTCCTACAATGAGCAGTTCTTC.

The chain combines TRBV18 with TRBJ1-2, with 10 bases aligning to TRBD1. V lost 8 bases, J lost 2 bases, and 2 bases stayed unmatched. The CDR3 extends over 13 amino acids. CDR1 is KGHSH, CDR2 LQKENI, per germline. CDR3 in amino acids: CASGQGENYGYTF. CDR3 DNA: TGTGCCAGCGGACAGGGGGAAAACTATGGCTACACCTTC.

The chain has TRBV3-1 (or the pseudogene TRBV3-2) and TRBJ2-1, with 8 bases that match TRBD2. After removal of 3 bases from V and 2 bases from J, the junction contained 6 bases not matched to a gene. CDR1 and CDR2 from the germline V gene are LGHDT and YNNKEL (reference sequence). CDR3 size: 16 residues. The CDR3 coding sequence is TGTGCCAGCAGCCACGGGGGGGGAATGGCCTACAATGAGCAGTTCTTC. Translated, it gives CASSHGGGMAYNEQFF.

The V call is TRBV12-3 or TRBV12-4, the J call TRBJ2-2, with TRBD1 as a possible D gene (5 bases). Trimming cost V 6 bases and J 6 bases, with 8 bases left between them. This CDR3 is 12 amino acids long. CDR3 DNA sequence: TGTGCCAGCAGCAAGGGGTCCGGGGAGCTGTTTTTT. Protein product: CASSKGSGELFF.

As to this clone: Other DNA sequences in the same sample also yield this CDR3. The CDR3 sequence is CSVETGNYGYTF. DNA for the CDR3: TGCAGCGTTGAGACAGGGAACTATGGCTACACCTTC. The rearrangement links TRBV29-1 to TRBJ1-2; 7 positions match TRBD1. The CDR3 covers 12 residues. With 3 bases clipped from V and 2 bases from J, the junction kept 0 bases outside the gene matches. CDR1 and CDR2 from the germline V gene are SQVTM and ANQGSEA.

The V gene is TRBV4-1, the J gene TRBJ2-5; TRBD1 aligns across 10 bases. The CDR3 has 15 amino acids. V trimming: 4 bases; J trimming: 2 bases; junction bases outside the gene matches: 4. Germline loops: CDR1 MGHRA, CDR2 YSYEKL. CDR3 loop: CASSPVDRGQETQYF. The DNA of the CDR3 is TGCGCCAGCAGCCCGGTGGACAGGGGGCAAGAGACCCAGTACTTC.

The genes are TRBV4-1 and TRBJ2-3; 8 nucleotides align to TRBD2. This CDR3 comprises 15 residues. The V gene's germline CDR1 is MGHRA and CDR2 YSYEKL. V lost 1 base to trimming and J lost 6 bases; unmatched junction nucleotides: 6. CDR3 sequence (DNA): TGCGCCAGCAGCCAAGGTAGAGCGGGGGTTGATACGCAGTATTTT. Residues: CASSQGRAGVDTQYF.

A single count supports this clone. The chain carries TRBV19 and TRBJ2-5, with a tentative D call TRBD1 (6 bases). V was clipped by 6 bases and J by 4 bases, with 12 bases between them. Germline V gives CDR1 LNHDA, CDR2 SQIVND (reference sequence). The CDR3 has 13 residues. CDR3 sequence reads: CASSQLQGETQYF. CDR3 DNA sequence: TGTGCCAGTAGCCAACTACAGGGAGAGACCCAGTACTTC.

The chain's CDR3 is CASTGRMNTEAFF. The DNA for the CDR3 is TGTGCCAGCACAGGGAGGATGAACACTGAAGCTTTCTTT. The rearrangement links TRBV12-3 or TRBV12-4 to TRBJ1-1, with D possibly TRBD1 on 5 matching bases. The CDR3 extends over 13 amino acids. Trimming shortened V by 7 bases and J by 0 bases, and 9 bases separated the two germline ends.

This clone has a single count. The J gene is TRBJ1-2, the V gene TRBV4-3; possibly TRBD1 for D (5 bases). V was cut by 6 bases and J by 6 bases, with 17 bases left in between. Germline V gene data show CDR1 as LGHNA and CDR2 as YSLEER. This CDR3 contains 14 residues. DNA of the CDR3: TGCGCCAGCAGGGGCCTAGCGGGGCGGGATGGCTACACCTTC. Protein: CASRGLAGRDGYTF.

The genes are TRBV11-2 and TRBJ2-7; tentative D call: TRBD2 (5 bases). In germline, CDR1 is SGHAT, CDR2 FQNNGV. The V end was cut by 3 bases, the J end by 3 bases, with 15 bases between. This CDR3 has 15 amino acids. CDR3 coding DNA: TGTGCCAGCAGCTTGGGCGGCGGGTGGTTCTACGAGCAGTACGTC. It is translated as CASSLGGGWFYEQYV.

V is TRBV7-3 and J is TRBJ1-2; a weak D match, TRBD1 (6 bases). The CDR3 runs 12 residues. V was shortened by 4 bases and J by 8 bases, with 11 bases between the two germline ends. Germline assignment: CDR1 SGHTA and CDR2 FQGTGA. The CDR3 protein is CASSSGHGGYTF. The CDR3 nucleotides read TGTGCCAGCAGCTCGGGACATGGAGGCTACACCTTC.

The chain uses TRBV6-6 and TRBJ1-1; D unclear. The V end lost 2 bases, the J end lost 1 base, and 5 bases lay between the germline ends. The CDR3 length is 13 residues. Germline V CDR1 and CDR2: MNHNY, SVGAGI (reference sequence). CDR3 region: CASSYPENTEAFF. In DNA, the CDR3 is TGTGCCAGCAGTTACCCAGAGAACACTGAAGCTTTCTTT.

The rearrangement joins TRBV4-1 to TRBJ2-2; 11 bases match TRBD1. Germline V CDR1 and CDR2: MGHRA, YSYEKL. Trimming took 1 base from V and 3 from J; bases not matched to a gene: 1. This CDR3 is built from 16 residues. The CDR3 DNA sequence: TGCGCCAGCAGCCAAGGGACAGGGGGCGACACCGGGGAGCTGTTTTTT. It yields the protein CASSQGTGGDTGELFF.

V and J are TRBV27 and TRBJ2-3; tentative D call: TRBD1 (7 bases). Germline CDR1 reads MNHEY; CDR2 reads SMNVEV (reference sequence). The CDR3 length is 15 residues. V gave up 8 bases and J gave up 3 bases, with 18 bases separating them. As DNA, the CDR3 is TGTGCCAGCCGAGGGGGCCCCCGGGGGACAGATACGCAGTATTTT. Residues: CASRGGPRGTDTQYF.

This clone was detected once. CDR3 DNA sequence: TGTGCCAGCAGTCATACAGGGAGTAATCAGCCCCAGCATTTT. Translation gives CASSHTGSNQPQHF. The gene calls are TRBV3-1 (or the pseudogene TRBV3-2) and TRBJ1-5, with D possibly TRBD1 on 6 matching bases. Trimming removed 6 bases at V and 4 bases at J, with 13 bases between. The CDR3 loop spans 14 amino acids. CDR1 and CDR2 (germline): LGHDT, YNNKEL (reference sequence).

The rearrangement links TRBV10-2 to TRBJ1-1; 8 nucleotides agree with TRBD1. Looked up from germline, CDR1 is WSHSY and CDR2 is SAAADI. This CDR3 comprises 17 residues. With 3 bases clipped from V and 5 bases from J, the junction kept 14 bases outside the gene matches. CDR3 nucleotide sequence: TGCGCCAGCAGTGAATTCTACAGGGGGTCGTATCGGACTGAAGCTTTCTTT. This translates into CASSEFYRGSYRTEAFF.

CDR3 sequence reads: CAIRGPDRTNTEAFF. The DNA of the CDR3 is TGTGCCATCCGTGGCCCGGACAGAACGAACACTGAAGCTTTCTTT. The chain carries TRBV10-3 and TRBJ1-1; tentatively, D is TRBD1 (6 bases). Per the germline V gene, CDR1 is ENHRY and CDR2 is SYGVKD. The CDR3 is 15 amino acids. Trimming stripped 8 bases from V and 1 base from J, with 17 bases between.

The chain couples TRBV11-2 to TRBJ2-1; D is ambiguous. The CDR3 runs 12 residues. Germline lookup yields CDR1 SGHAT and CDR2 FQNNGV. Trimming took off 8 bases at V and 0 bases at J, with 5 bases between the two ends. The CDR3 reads CASLRSYNEQFF. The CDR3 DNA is TGTGCCAGCCTGCGCTCCTACAATGAGCAGTTCTTC.

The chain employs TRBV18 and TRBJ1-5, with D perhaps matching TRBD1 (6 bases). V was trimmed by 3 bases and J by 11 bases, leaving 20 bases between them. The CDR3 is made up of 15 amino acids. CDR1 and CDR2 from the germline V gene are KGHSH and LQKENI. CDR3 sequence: CASSPTGTPRLTQHF. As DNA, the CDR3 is TGTGCCAGCTCACCGACCGGGACACCCCGTCTGACCCAGCATTTT.